The subject of this entry is one T cell receptor beta chain. Per the germline V gene, CDR1 is MNHEY and CDR2 is SVGAGI. This CDR3 comprises 15 residues. The ends lost 6 bases at V and 2 bases at J; junction bases unmatched: 7. The method was immunoSEQ multiplex PCR; TCRdb's version includes in-frame clones alone and lacks a portion of them. Here the sample spans more than 300,000 clones, more than 75% being singletons. These data are taken from a study of blood T cell repertoires in COVID-19. The chain carries TRBV6-5 and TRBJ1-5; 7 nucleotides match TRBD1. Sequencing input: PBMCs or T cells enriched from blood (not recorded which). The receptor comes from a woman aged 18-30 years who had recovered from COVID-19. The CDR3 loop reads CASRRTGDGNQPQHF. CDR3 bases: TGTGCCAGCAGGAGGACAGGAGACGGCAATCAGCCCCAGCATTTT.